The next 22 T cell receptor beta chains were all read from a single sample in a study of T cell responses to AZD1222 COVID-19 vaccine. Measured with immunoSEQ multiplex PCR; TCRdb has only the in-frame clones, and not every one. The sample has about 180,000 clones, 80% to 90% seen once; the top ten hold roughly 10%. The specimen was peripheral blood, collected 28 days after the second AZD1222 dose. The receptors were sampled from an adult who received the AZD1222 COVID-19 vaccine.

This clone was seen a single time. The V and J genes are TRBV19 and TRBJ1-4; D gene unclear. CDR1 LNHDA and CDR2 SQIVND come from the germline V gene (reference sequence). V lost 4 bases and J 0 bases, leaving 12 bases between the germline ends. The CDR3 totals 16 residues. CDR3 in amino acids: CASSTPRSATNEKLFF. The CDR3 nucleotides read TGTGCCAGTAGTACCCCCCGCAGTGCAACTAATGAAAAACTGTTTTTT.

Points on this clone: Other nucleotide sequences from this sample produce the same CDR3. The CDR3 region is CASSLDRYNEQFF. In DNA form, the CDR3 reads TGTGCCAGCAGCTTAGACAGATACAATGAGCAGTTCTTC. The chain combines TRBV7-7 with TRBJ2-1; unclear D gene. Trimming left V 1 base short and J 4 bases short, with 5 bases between. Germline CDR1 SSHAT, CDR2 FNYEAQ (reference sequence). The CDR3 extends over 13 amino acids.

This rearrangement joins TRBV4-3 to TRBJ1-5; the match to TRBD1 covers 8 bases. The V segment lost 3 bases and the J segment 7 bases; nucleotides outside the gene matches: 2. The CDR3 covers 13 residues. Germline loops: CDR1 LGHNA, CDR2 YSLEER. The CDR3 loop is CASSQDRDQPQHF. CDR3 nucleotides: TGCGCCAGCAGCCAGGACAGGGACCAGCCCCAGCATTTT.

The CDR3 DNA sequence: TGTGCCAGCAGAAACAGGGAACGGAGCTATGGCTACACCTTC. It yields the protein CASRNRERSYGYTF. V usage is TRBV6-6 and J usage is TRBJ1-2; possibly TRBD1 for D (6 bases). V lost 6 bases, J lost 4 bases, and 15 bases lay in between. The CDR3 loop spans 14 amino acids. Germline CDR1 MNHNY, CDR2 SVGAGI (reference sequence).

V and J are TRBV7-3 and TRBJ2-3, with 8 positions matching TRBD1. From germline, CDR1 is SGHTA and CDR2 FQGTGA. V lost 3 bases to trimming and J lost 3 bases; unmatched junction nucleotides: 5. The CDR3 extends over 15 amino acids. CDR3 region: CASSFGRGRTDTQYF. CDR3 nucleotides: TGTGCCAGCAGCTTTGGCAGGGGGCGGACAGATACGCAGTATTTT.

This clone was seen a few times. This chain links TRBV7-3 with TRBJ2-7; D assignment may be TRBD1 or TRBD2 (5 bases each). The CDR3 has 16 residues. Germline values: CDR1 SGHTA, CDR2 FQGTGA. The V end lost 5 bases, the J end lost 0 bases, and 17 bases lay between the germline ends. The CDR3 reads CASSLSGTDSSYEQYF. For the CDR3, the DNA is TGTGCCAGCAGCCTCTCCGGGACCGATAGCTCCTACGAGCAGTACTTC.

The V call is TRBV30, the J call TRBJ2-7, with D maybe TRBD2 (5 bases). The CDR3 contains 14 residues. Trimming left V 3 bases short and J 0 bases short, with 12 bases between. Germline V gene data show CDR1 as GTSNPN and CDR2 as SVGIG (reference sequence). CDR3 residues: CAWSRGLPSYEQYF. The CDR3 bases are TGTGCCTGGAGCCGCGGACTGCCCTCCTACGAGCAGTACTTC. The full variable domain, its missing parts supplied by reference TRBV30 and TRBJ2-7, is SQTIHQWPATLVQPVGSPLSLECTVEGTSNPNLYWYRQAAGRGLQLLFYSVGIGQISSEVPQNLSASRPQDRQFILSSKKLLLSDSGFYLCAWSRGLPSYEQYFGPGTRLTVT.

The chain joins TRBV30 to TRBJ2-7; the D is unclear. From germline, CDR1 is GTSNPN and CDR2 SVGIG (reference sequence). V was pared by 1 base and J by 2 bases, with 6 bases between. The CDR3 has 12 amino acids. The DNA of the CDR3 is TGTGCCTGGAGTGCCCCCCCCTACGAGCAGTACTTC. It encodes CAWSAPPYEQYF.

The rearrangement uses TRBV3-1 (or the pseudogene TRBV3-2) and TRBJ2-7, with D maybe TRBD1 (5 bases). Trimming shortened V by 0 bases and J by 3 bases, and 15 bases separated the two germline ends. The CDR3 totals 16 residues. CDR1 is LGHDT and CDR2 is YNNKEL in the germline V gene (reference sequence). The CDR3 nucleotides read TGTGCCAGCAGCCAAGATCGAGACAGACCCCACTACGAGCAGTACTTC. Translated, it gives CASSQDRDRPHYEQYF.

The chain couples TRBV5-5 to TRBJ2-3; 8 bases line up with TRBD1. The CDR3 contains 14 residues. CDR1 is SGHKS, CDR2 YYEKEE, per germline (reference sequence). Unmatched junction bases numbered 4, after V lost 3 bases and J lost 4 bases. The CDR3 sequence is CASSYGQGADTQYF. The CDR3 nucleotides read TGTGCCAGCAGCTATGGACAGGGTGCAGATACGCAGTATTTT.

The chain links TRBV6-2 or TRBV6-3 to TRBJ1-2; possibly TRBD1 for D (5 bases). Looked up from germline, CDR1 is MNHEY and CDR2 is SVGEGT. The V end lost 4 bases, the J end lost 6 bases, and 21 bases lay between the germline ends. The CDR3 sequence is 16 residues long. The CDR3 coding sequence is TGTGCCAGCAGTTCCTCCTTGGCGGGGCCGGCCCATGGCTACACCTTC. Translation: CASSSSLAGPAHGYTF.

The chain joins TRBV27 to TRBJ2-3, with TRBD1 matching over 12 bases. The V gene's germline CDR1 is MNHEY and CDR2 SMNVEV (reference sequence). This CDR3 region has 18 residues. The trim removed 2 bases at V and 2 bases at J, leaving 8 bases unmatched. The CDR3 DNA is TGTGCCAGCAGTTTAGGGACAGGGGGCTGGGGAATCACAGATACGCAGTATTTT. Residues: CASSLGTGGWGITDTQYF.

The V and J genes are TRBV15 and TRBJ2-1; possible D gene TRBD1, 5 bases. Germline V gene sequence: CDR1 LNHNV, CDR2 YYDKDF (reference sequence). V lost 0 bases to trimming and J lost 10 bases, with 13 bases between them. The CDR3 spans 14 residues. The CDR3 region is CATSRDLGPWEQFF. CDR3 in DNA: TGTGCCACCAGCAGAGATTTGGGGCCTTGGGAGCAGTTCTTC.

The genes are TRBV3-1 (or the pseudogene TRBV3-2) and TRBJ1-2; no clear D. Germline CDR1 LGHDT, CDR2 YNNKEL (reference sequence). The CDR3 loop spans 13 amino acids. Trimming removed 5 bases from V and 6 bases from J, with 13 bases in between. The CDR3 DNA is TGTGCCAGCAGCGACTTACGGAGTAATGGCTACACCTTC. This sequence encodes CASSDLRSNGYTF.

V gene TRBV11-2 combines with J gene TRBJ2-7; the match to TRBD2 covers 8 bases. Germline-derived CDR1 and CDR2 are SGHAT and FQNNGV. This CDR3 region has 13 residues. V gave up 2 bases and J gave up 7 bases; unmatched junction bases: 4. The DNA of the CDR3 is TGTGCCAGCAGCTTAAATCAGCGGGGGGAGCAGTACTTC. Protein: CASSLNQRGEQYF. Looking up the rest from reference TRBV11-2 and TRBJ2-7 gives the full variable domain: EAGVAQSPRYKIIEKRQSVAFWCNPISGHATLYWYQQILGQGPKLLIQFQNNGVVDDSQLPKDRFSAERLKGVDSTLKIQPAKLEDSAVYLCASSLNQRGEQYFGPGTRLTVT.

This chain links TRBV21-1 with TRBJ1-5; the table calls TRBD1, which could not be checked here. TRBV21-1 is noted as a pseudogene. CDR3 size: 15 residues. The CDR3 bases are TGTGCCAGCAGCAAAGTAGGACAGAAAAATCAGCCCCAGCATTTT. Residues: CASSKVGQKNQPQHF.

This chain connects TRBV6-6 to TRBJ2-7; possibly TRBD1 for D (5 bases). The V gene's germline CDR1 is MNHNY and CDR2 SVGAGI (reference sequence). The CDR3 has 18 residues. Trimming took off 5 bases at V and 3 bases at J, with 26 bases between the two ends. The CDR3 here is CASSRPLLGVVSIYEQYF. The CDR3 DNA follows: TGTGCCAGCAGTCGACCCCTGCTAGGGGTCGTATCCATCTACGAGCAGTACTTC.

The CDR3 sequence: CASSPDGYYEQYF. CDR3 bases: TGTGCCAGCAGCCCCGACGGATACTACGAGCAGTACTTC. The gene calls are TRBV5-4 and TRBJ2-7; no clear D. V lost 4 bases and J 3 bases, leaving 11 bases between the germline ends. Germline CDR1 reads SGHNT; CDR2 reads YYREEE (reference sequence). This CDR3 contains 13 residues.

The V and J genes are TRBV6-2 or TRBV6-3 and TRBJ1-6, with TRBD1 as a possible D gene (5 bases). This CDR3 has 12 amino acids. Germline V CDR1 and CDR2: MNHEY, SVGEGT. V was clipped by 6 bases and J by 9 bases, with 9 bases between them. CDR3 coding DNA: TGTGCCAGCAGCCCGACAGTTTCACCCCTCCACTTT. Protein sequence: CASSPTVSPLHF.

This rearrangement joins TRBV7-2 to TRBJ2-1; 13 bases fit TRBD2. The CDR3 is made up of 16 amino acids. J gave up 6 bases and V 5 bases, and 7 bases lay outside the gene matches. Per the germline V gene, CDR1 is SGHTA and CDR2 is FQGNSA. The CDR3 DNA reads TGTGCCAGCAGCAGACTAGCGGGGGGATTTGGCAATGAGCAGTTCTTC. Amino acid sequence: CASSRLAGGFGNEQFF.

The chain has TRBV4-1 and TRBJ2-2; 15 bases fit TRBD2. Per germline, CDR1 MGHRA and CDR2 YSYEKL. The ends lost 3 bases at V and 6 bases at J; junction bases unmatched: 17. The CDR3 is made up of 21 amino acids. The CDR3 spells CASSQMPGLAGGLVKPGELFF. In DNA form, the CDR3 reads TGCGCCAGCAGCCAGATGCCCGGACTAGCGGGGGGGTTGGTCAAACCCGGGGAGCTGTTTTTT.

The chain carries TRBV18 and TRBJ1-2; unclear D gene. The V gene lost 2 bases and the J gene lost 2 bases, with 9 bases spanning the gap. Germline CDR1 KGHSH, CDR2 LQKENI. The CDR3 is made up of 14 amino acids. Here the CDR3 reads CASSPELGNYGYTF. Here the CDR3 DNA reads TGTGCCAGCTCACCAGAGTTAGGGAACTATGGCTACACCTTC.